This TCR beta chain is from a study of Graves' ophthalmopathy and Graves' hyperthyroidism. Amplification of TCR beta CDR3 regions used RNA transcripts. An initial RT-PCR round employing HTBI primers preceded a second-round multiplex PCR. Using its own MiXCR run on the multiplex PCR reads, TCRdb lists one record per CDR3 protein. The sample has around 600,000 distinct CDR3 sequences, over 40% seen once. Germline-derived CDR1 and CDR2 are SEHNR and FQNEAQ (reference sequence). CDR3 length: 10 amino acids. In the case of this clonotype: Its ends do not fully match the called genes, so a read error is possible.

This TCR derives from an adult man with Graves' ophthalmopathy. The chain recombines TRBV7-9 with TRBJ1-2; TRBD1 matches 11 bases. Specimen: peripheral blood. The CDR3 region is CASSGGTGGF. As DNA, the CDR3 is TGTGCCAGCAGTGGCGGGACAGGGGGCTTC. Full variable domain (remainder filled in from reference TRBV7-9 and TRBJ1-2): DTGVSQNPRHKITKRGQNVTFRCDPISEHNRLYWYRQTLGQGPEFLTYFQNEAQLEKSRLLSDRFSAERPKGSFSTLEIQRTEQGDSAMYLCASSGGTGGFGSGTRLTVV.